The sequence of this T cell receptor beta chain was determined in a study of blood T cell repertoires in COVID-19. Across the study: There were acute and convalescent COVID-19 samples, and they came from the United States, Italy and Spain. From T cells, B-cell-depleted T cells, or PBMCs came the material, which was cDNA or gDNA.

Germline lookup yields CDR1 MNHEY and CDR2 SVGEGT. V lost 6 bases, J lost 0 bases, and 18 bases lay in between. The CDR3 length is 16 residues. Per the original data handling: Reference gene primer amplification in the assay estimated nucleated cell counts. Assay used: immunoSEQ multiplex PCR; TCRdb lists only in-frame clones, some missing. That table furnishes V, J and clone size, whereas the DNA furnished D and trimming. The sample records about 88,000 clones, approximately 90% being singletons. The gene calls are TRBV6-2 or TRBV6-3 and TRBJ2-7; D is possibly TRBD2 (6 bases). The TCR was taken from a woman older than 75 with acute or convalescent COVID-19. Sample: peripheral blood. CDR3 sequence (DNA): TGTGCCAGCAGCAATCTACTCCGGGAGATCTCCTACGAGCAGTACTTC. It encodes CASSNLLREISYEQYF.